The entry that follows covers one T cell receptor beta chain sequence. A much larger clone differs from this one at a single base, so this may be a read error. The sample is drawn from a study of CD8+CD57+ T cells in acquired aplastic anemia. Whole-study context: Sorting CD4+ and CD8+ cells gave DNA averaging 3.2 ug.

From germline, CDR1 is GTSNPN and CDR2 SVGIG (reference sequence). The CDR3 is made up of 14 amino acids. The J segment lost 5 bases and the V segment lost 0 bases, leaving 6 bases of the junction unmatched. By flow cytometry, patients selected for sequencing had shown an expansion of CD8+CD57+ cells. Diagnosis of severe acquired aplastic anemia applied to all patients. TCR beta VDJ and CDR3 profiles were obtained from a genomic DNA template. TCRdb used MiXCR to reprocess the reads, holding one entry per CDR3 protein. This repertoire shows more than 150,000 distinct CDR3 sequences, around 48% found once; its top ten account for under 2%.

The sequencing input was sorted CD4+, CD8+, or CD8+CD57+ T cells (not recorded which) from PBMCs. V usage is TRBV30 and J usage is TRBJ2-7; TRBD2 aligns across 8 bases. This TCR derives from a human donor with aplastic anemia. CDR3 region: CAWSVPAGGHEQYF. Written as DNA, the CDR3 is TGTGCCTGGAGTGTACCGGCGGGAGGCCACGAGCAGTACTTC. The full variable domain, with the rest looked up from reference TRBV30 and TRBJ2-7, is SQTIHQWPATLVQPVGSPLSLECTVEGTSNPNLYWYRQAAGRGLQLLFYSVGIGQISSEVPQNLSASRPQDRQFILSSKKLLLSDSGFYLCAWSVPAGGHEQYFGPGTRLTVT.